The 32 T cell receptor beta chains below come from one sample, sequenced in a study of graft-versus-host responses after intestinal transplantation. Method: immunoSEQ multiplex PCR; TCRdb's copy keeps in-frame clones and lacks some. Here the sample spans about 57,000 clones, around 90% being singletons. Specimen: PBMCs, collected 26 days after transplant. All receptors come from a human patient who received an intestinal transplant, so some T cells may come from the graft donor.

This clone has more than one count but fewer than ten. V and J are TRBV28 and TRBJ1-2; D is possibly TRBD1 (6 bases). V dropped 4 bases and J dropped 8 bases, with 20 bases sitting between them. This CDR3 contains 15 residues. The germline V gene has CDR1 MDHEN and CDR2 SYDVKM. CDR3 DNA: TGTGCCAGCAGTTCCCTCGACAGGCCTCTCTCGGGCTACACCTTC. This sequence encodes CASSSLDRPLSGYTF.

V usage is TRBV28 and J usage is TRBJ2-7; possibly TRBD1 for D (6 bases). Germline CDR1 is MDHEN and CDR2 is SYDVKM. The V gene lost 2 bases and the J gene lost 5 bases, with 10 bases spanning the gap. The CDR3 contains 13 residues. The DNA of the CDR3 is TGTGCCAGCAGTTTAACAGGGTGGGACGAGCAGTACGTC. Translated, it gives CASSLTGWDEQYV.

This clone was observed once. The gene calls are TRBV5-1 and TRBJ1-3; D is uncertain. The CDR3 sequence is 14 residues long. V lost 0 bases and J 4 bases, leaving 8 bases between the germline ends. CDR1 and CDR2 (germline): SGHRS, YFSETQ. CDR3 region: CASSLVTGGNTIYF. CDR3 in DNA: TGCGCCAGCAGCTTGGTGACTGGAGGAAACACCATATATTTT.

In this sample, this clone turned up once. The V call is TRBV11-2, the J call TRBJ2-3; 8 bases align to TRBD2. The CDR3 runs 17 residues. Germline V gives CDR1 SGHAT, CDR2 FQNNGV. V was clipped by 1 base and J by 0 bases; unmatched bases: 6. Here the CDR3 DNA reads TGTGCCAGCAGCTTAGCGTTGGGACTAGGTAGCACAGATACGCAGTATTTT. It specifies CASSLALGLGSTDTQYF.

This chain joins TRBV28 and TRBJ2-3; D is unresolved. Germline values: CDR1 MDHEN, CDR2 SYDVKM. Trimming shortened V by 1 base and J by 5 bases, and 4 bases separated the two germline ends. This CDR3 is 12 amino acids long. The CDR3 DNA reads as TGTGCCAGCAGTTTATTCAGAGATACGCAGTATTTT. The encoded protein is CASSLFRDTQYF.

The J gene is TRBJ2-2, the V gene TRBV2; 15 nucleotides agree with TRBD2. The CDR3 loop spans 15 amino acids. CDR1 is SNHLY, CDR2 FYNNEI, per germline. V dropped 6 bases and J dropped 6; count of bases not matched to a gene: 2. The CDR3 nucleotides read TGTGCCAGCAGCGGGACTAGCGGGGGGTCCGGGGAGCTGTTTTTT. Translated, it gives CASSGTSGGSGELFF. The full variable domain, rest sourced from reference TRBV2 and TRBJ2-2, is EPEVTQTPSHQVTQMGQEVILRCVPISNHLYFYWYRQILGQKVEFLVSFYNNEISEKSEIFDDQFSVERPDGSNFTLKIRSTKLEDSAMYFCASSGTSGGSGELFFGEGSRLTVL.

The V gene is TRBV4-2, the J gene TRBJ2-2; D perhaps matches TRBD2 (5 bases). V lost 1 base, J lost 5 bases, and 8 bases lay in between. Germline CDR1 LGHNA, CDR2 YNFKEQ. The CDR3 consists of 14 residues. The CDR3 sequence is CASSQGETTGELFF. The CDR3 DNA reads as TGTGCCAGCAGCCAAGGGGAGACTACCGGGGAGCTGTTTTTT.

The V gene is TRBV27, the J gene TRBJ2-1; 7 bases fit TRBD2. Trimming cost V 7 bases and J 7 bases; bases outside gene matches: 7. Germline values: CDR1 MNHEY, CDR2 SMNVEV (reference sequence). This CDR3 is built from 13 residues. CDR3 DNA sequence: TGTGCCAGCACCACCTCGGGGGGAAATGAGCAGTTCTTC. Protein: CASTTSGGNEQFF.

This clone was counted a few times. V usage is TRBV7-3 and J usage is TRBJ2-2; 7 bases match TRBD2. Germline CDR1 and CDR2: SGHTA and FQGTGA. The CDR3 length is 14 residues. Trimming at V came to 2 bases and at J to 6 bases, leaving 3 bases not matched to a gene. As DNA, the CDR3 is TGTGCCAGCAGCTTATGGGCGGGGGCCGGGGAGCTGTTTTTT. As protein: CASSLWAGAGELFF.

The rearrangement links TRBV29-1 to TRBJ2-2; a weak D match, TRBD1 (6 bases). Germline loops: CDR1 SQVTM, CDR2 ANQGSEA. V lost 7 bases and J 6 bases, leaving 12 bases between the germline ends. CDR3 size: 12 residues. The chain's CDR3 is CSAIQGSGELFF. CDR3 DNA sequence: TGCAGCGCTATACAGGGCTCCGGGGAGCTGTTTTTT.

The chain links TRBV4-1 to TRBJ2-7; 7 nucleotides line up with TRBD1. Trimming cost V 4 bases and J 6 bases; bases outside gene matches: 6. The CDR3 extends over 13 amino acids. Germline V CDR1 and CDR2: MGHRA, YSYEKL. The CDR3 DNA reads TGCGCCAGCAGCCCGCAAACAGGGGCCGAGCAGTACTTC. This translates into CASSPQTGAEQYF.

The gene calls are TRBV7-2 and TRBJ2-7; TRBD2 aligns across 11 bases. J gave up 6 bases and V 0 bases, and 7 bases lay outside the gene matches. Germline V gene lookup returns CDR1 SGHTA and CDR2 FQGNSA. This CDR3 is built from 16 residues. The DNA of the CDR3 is TGTGCCAGCAGCTTAGCGCAAACTAGCGGGAGAAGCGAGCAGTACTTC. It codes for CASSLAQTSGRSEQYF.

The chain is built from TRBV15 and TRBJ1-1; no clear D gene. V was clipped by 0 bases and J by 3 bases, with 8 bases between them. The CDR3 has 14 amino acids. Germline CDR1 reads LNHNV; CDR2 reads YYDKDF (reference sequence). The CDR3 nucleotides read TGTGCCACCAGCAGAGATCCAGTGTACACTGAAGCTTTCTTT. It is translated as CATSRDPVYTEAFF.

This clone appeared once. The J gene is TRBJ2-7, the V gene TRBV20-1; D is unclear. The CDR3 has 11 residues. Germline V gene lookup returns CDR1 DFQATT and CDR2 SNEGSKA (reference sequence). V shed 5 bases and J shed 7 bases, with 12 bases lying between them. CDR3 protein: CSADDHREQYV. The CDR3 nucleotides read TGCAGTGCTGACGATCATCGGGAGCAGTACGTC.

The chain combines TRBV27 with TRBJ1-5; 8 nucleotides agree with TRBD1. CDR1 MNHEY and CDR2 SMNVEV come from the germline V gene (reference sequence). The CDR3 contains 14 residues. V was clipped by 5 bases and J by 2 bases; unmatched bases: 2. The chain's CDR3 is CASSLTGGNQPQHF. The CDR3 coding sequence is TGTGCCAGCAGTCTGACAGGGGGCAATCAGCCCCAGCATTTT.

In DNA, the CDR3 is TGTGCCAGCAGCTTGGTCAAGGGGCGAGGTACAGCTAACTATGGCTACACCTTC. Protein product: CASSLVKGRGTANYGYTF. The J gene is TRBJ1-2, the V gene TRBV5-4; possible D gene TRBD1, 5 bases. CDR1 and CDR2 from the germline V gene are SGHNT and YYREEE (reference sequence). V was shortened by 0 bases and J by 0 bases, with 18 bases between the two germline ends. This CDR3 spans 18 amino acids.

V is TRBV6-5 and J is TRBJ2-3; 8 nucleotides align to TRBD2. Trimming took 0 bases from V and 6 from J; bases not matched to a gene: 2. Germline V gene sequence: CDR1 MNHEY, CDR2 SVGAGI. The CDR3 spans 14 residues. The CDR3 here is CASSYSSGADTQYF. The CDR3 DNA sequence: TGTGCCAGCAGTTACTCTAGCGGGGCCGATACGCAGTATTTT.

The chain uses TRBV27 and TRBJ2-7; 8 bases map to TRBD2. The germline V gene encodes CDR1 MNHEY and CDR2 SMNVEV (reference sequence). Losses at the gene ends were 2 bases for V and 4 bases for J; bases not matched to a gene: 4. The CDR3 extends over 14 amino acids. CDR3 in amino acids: CASSLKGTSYEQYF. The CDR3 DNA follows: TGTGCCAGCAGTTTAAAAGGGACTAGTTACGAGCAGTACTTC.

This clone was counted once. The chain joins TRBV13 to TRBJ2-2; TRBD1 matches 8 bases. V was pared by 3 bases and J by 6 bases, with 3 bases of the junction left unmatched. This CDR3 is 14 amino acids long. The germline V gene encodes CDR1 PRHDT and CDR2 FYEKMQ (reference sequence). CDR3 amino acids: CASSFGRGPGELFF. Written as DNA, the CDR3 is TGTGCCAGCAGCTTCGGCAGGGGGCCCGGGGAGCTGTTTTTT.

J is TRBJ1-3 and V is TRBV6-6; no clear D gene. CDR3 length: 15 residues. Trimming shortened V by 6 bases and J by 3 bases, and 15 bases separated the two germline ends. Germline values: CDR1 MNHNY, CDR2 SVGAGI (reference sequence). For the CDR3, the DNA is TGTGCCAGCAGCCCCCGACCAGGTGTTGGAAACACCATATATTTT. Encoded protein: CASSPRPGVGNTIYF.

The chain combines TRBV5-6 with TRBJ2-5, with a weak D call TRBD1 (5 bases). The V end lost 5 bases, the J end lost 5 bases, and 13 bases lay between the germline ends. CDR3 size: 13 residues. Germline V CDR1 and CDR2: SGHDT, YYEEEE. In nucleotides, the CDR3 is TGTGCCAGCAGTCGGCAGGGTTACGAGACCCAGTACTTC. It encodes CASSRQGYETQYF.

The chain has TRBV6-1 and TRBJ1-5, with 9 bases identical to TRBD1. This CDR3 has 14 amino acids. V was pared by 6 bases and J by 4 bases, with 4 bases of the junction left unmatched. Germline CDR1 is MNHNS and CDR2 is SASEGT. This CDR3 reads CASSWDRENQPQHF. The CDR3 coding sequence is TGTGCCAGCAGCTGGGACAGGGAGAATCAGCCCCAGCATTTT.

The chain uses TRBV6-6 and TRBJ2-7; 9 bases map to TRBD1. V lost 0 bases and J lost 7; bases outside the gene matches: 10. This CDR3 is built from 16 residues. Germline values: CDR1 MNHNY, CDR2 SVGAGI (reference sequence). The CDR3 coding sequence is TGTGCCAGCAGTTACTCATCCGGGACAGGGACTGGGGAGCAGTACTTC. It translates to CASSYSSGTGTGEQYF.

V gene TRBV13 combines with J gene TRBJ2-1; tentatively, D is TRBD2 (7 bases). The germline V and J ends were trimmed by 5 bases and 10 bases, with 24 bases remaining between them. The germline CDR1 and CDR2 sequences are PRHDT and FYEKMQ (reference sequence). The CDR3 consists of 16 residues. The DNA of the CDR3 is TGTGCCAGCAGCCTCCGGGGGGCGGAGGCCGCGCGGGAGCAGTTCTTC. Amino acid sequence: CASSLRGAEAAREQFF.

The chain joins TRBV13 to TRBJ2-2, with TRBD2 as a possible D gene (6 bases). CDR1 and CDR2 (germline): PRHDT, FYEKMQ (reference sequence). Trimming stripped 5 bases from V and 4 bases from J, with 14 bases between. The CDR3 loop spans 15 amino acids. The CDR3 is CASSALTRSTGELFF. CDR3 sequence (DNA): TGTGCCAGCAGCGCACTGACTAGATCCACCGGGGAGCTGTTTTTT.

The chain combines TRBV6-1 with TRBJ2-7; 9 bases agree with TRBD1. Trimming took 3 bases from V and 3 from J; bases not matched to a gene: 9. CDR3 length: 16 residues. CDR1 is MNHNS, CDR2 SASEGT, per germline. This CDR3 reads CASSEDNPGQGYEQYF. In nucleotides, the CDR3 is TGTGCCAGCAGTGAGGATAATCCGGGACAGGGCTACGAGCAGTACTTC.

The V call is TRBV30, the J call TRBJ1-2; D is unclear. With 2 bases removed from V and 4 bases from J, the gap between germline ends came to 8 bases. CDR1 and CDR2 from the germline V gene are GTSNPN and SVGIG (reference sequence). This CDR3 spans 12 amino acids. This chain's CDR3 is CAWSRHIYGYTF. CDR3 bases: TGTGCCTGGAGTCGACATATCTATGGCTACACCTTC.

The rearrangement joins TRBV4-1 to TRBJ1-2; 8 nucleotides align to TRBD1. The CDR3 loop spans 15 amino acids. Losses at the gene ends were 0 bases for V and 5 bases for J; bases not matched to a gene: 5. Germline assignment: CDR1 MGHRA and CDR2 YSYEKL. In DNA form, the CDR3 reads TGCGCCAGCAGCCAAGATGAAGGACAGGGTTATGGCTACACCTTC. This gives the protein CASSQDEGQGYGYTF.

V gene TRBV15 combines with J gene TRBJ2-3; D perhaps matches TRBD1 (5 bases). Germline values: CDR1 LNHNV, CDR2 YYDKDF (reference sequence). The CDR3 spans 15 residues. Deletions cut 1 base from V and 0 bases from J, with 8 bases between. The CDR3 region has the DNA TGTGCCACCAGCAGAGGGACAACTAGCACAGATACGCAGTATTTT. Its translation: CATSRGTTSTDTQYF.

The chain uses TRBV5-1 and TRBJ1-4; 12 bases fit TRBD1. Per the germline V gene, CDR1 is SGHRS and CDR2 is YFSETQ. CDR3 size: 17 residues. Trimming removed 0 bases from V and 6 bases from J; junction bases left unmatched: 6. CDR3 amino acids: CASSLEGTGGVDEKLFF. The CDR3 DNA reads TGCGCCAGCAGCTTGGAAGGGACAGGGGGCGTAGATGAAAAACTGTTTTTT.

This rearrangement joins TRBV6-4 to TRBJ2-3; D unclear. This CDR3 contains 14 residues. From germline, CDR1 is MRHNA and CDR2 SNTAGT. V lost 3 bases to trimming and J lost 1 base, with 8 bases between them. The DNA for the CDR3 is TGTGCCAGCAGTGAGCGTGCTGGCACAGATACGCAGTATTTT. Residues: CASSERAGTDTQYF.

The CDR3 DNA is TGTGCCAGTAGTACTAGCGGGGGCACAGATACGCAGTATTTT. Its translation is CASSTSGGTDTQYF. The V and J genes are TRBV19 and TRBJ2-3; TRBD2 agrees at 9 bases. V was pared by 4 bases and J by 1 base, with 0 bases of the junction left unmatched. The CDR3 length is 14 residues. Germline V CDR1 and CDR2: LNHDA, SQIVND (reference sequence).